A selection of T cell receptor beta chains follows, all from one sample in a study of cytomegalovirus exposure and HLA in healthy donors. The assay was immunoSEQ multiplex PCR, and TCRdb's table has in-frame clones only and misses some. The table shows 90,000 to 150,000 clones, with less than 80% occurring only once. Sequenced input: PBMCs. These receptors all stem from a woman between 45 and 65 years old in good health and CMV-seropositive. CDR3s include the opening cysteine and the closing phenylalanine or tryptophan. The order of the fields is D gene, J gene, V gene, clone size, CDR3 protein, CDR3 DNA. A D gene is named only where the DNA matches it firmly. A row's size may be missing; if present it is once, few, many or a size class.

D: NA
J: TRBJ1-6
V: TRBV19
size: NA
CDR3: CASKPEYNSPLHF
DNA: TGTGCCAGTAAGCCCGAATATAATTCACCCCTCCACTTT

D: NA
J: TRBJ2-7
V: TRBV5-5
size: NA
CDR3: CASSLVPDYEQYF
DNA: TGTGCCAGCAGCTTGGTCCCAGACTACGAGCAGTACTTC

D: TRBD1
J: TRBJ1-5
V: TRBV7-9
size: NA
CDR3: CASSLNRGRSSNQPQHF
DNA: TGTGCCAGCAGCTTAAACAGGGGAAGGTCGAGCAATCAGCCCCAGCATTTT

D: NA
J: TRBJ2-3
V: TRBV7-9
size: NA
CDR3: CASSSSRTGPGPDTQYF
DNA: TGTGCCAGCAGCTCAAGCCGTACAGGGCCGGGGCCAGATACGCAGTATTTT

D: TRBD1
J: TRBJ2-1
V: TRBV5-4
size: NA
CDR3: CASSVTGTGAYNEQFF
DNA: TGTGCCAGCAGCGTGACGGGGACAGGGGCTTACAATGAGCAGTTCTTC

D: TRBD1
J: TRBJ2-7
V: TRBV29-1
size: once
CDR3: CSVALNVGTGVVDEQYF
DNA: TGCAGCGTTGCCCTAAATGTTGGGACAGGGGTTGTTGACGAGCAGTACTTC

D: NA
J: TRBJ1-1
V: TRBV6-1
size: NA
CDR3: CASSEANRQYTEAFF
DNA: TGTGCCAGCAGTGAAGCTAACAGGCAATACACTGAAGCTTTCTTT

D: NA
J: TRBJ1-5
V: TRBV9
size: NA
CDR3: CASSVGGDSNQPQHF
DNA: TGTGCCAGCAGCGTAGGGGGGGATAGCAATCAGCCCCAGCATTTT

D: NA
J: TRBJ2-5
V: TRBV10-3
size: NA
CDR3: CAISDIVQETQYF
DNA: TGTGCCATCAGTGATATTGTGCAAGAGACCCAGTACTTC

D: NA
J: TRBJ2-1
V: TRBV30
size: NA
CDR3: CAWSSWRRNEQFF
DNA: TGTGCCTGGAGTTCCTGGCGGCGTAATGAGCAGTTCTTC

D: NA
J: TRBJ2-3
V: TRBV11-2
size: once
CDR3: CASSPDAGPPTDTQYF
DNA: TGTGCCAGCAGCCCGGACGCAGGGCCACCCACAGATACGCAGTATTTT

D: TRBD1
J: TRBJ1-2
V: TRBV7-2
size: NA
CDR3: CASSPGADREIGYTF
DNA: TGTGCCAGCAGCCCCGGGGCGGACAGGGAGATTGGCTACACCTTC

D: NA
J: TRBJ1-3
V: TRBV7-2
size: NA
CDR3: CASSSRVVSGNTIYF
DNA: TGTGCCAGCAGCAGCAGGGTTGTCTCTGGAAACACCATATATTTT

D: TRBD1
J: TRBJ1-4
V: TRBV29-1
size: NA
CDR3: CSVQEDRSTNEKLFF
DNA: TGCAGCGTTCAAGAGGACAGGTCAACTAATGAAAAACTGTTTTTT

D: NA
J: TRBJ1-1
V: TRBV30
size: NA
CDR3: CAWSGGGLGTEAFF
DNA: TGTGCCTGGAGTGGCGGAGGGTTGGGCACTGAAGCTTTCTTT

D: NA
J: TRBJ1-3
V: TRBV18
size: few
CDR3: CASSPPVGSGNTIYF
DNA: TGTGCCAGCTCACCACCAGTTGGCTCCGGAAACACCATATATTTT

D: TRBD2
J: TRBJ2-5
V: TRBV5-4
size: once
CDR3: CASSLVDIAGYQTQYF
DNA: TGTGCCAGCAGCTTGGTCGATATAGCGGGGTATCAGACCCAGTACTTC

D: NA
J: TRBJ1-1
V: TRBV19
size: few
CDR3: CASSIGRGNTEAFF
DNA: TGTGCCAGTAGTATAGGTAGGGGGAACACTGAAGCTTTCTTT

D: TRBD1
J: TRBJ1-2
V: TRBV18
size: NA
CDR3: CASSPQQISGTGKGYTF
DNA: TGTGCCAGCTCACCACAGCAAATTTCCGGGACAGGGAAGGGCTACACCTTC

D: NA
J: TRBJ2-7
V: TRBV7-9
size: NA
CDR3: CASSLSRTDYEQYF
DNA: TGTGCCAGCAGCTTAAGTCGGACAGACTACGAGCAGTACTTC

D: NA
J: TRBJ1-3
V: TRBV28
size: NA
CDR3: CASSSPTGTGNTIYF
DNA: TGTGCCAGCAGTTCCCCGACAGGAACTGGAAACACCATATATTTT

D: TRBD2
J: TRBJ2-5
V: TRBV9
size: NA
CDR3: CASSVGLAGGGETQYF
DNA: TGTGCCAGCAGCGTAGGTCTAGCGGGGGGTGGGGAGACCCAGTACTTC

D: TRBD1
J: TRBJ1-6
V: TRBV5-8
size: NA
CDR3: CASSWTGSNSPLHF
DNA: TGTGCCAGCAGCTGGACAGGGTCTAATTCACCCCTCCACTTT

D: TRBD1
J: TRBJ2-7
V: TRBV18
size: NA
CDR3: CASSPPEGTGAKQYF
DNA: TGTGCCAGCTCACCACCGGAGGGGACAGGGGCTAAGCAGTACTTC

D: TRBD1
J: TRBJ2-7
V: TRBV10-3
size: NA
CDR3: CAIRLRTGESYEQYF
DNA: TGTGCCATCAGGCTTAGGACAGGAGAATCCTACGAGCAGTACTTC

D: TRBD1
J: TRBJ1-5
V: TRBV10-3
size: NA
CDR3: CAISESDRGFGQPQHF
DNA: TGTGCCATCAGTGAGTCCGACAGGGGGTTCGGTCAGCCCCAGCATTTT

D: TRBD1
J: TRBJ2-5
V: TRBV5-4
size: NA
CDR3: CASSTPPRDSVHQETQYF
DNA: TGTGCCAGCAGCACTCCGCCCCGGGACAGCGTTCACCAAGAGACCCAGTACTTC

D: TRBD1
J: TRBJ1-2
V: TRBV4-1
size: NA
CDR3: CASSSELQGGFYGYTF
DNA: TGCGCCAGCAGCTCAGAGTTACAGGGGGGGTTCTATGGCTACACCTTC

D: TRBD2
J: TRBJ2-7
V: TRBV4-1
size: NA
CDR3: CASSQSSGLLTYEQYF
DNA: TGCGCCAGCAGCCAATCTAGCGGGCTGTTAACGTACGAGCAGTACTTC

D: NA
J: TRBJ2-7
V: TRBV6-1
size: NA
CDR3: CASSLDSSALMEQYF
DNA: TGTGCCAGCAGTTTGGACTCTAGCGCCCTAATGGAGCAGTACTTC

D: NA
J: TRBJ2-3
V: TRBV4-3
size: NA
CDR3: CASSQDRGNTQYF
DNA: TGCGCCAGCAGCCAAGATAGGGGAAATACGCAGTATTTT

D: NA
J: TRBJ1-3
V: TRBV11-2
size: few
CDR3: CASSLDPPGVSGNTIYF
DNA: TGTGCCAGCAGCTTAGATCCGCCGGGGGTCTCTGGAAACACCATATATTTT

D: TRBD1
J: TRBJ2-7
V: TRBV7-9
size: NA
CDR3: CASSPPDRGQHEQYF
DNA: TGTGCCAGCAGCCCCCCGGATAGGGGGCAACACGAGCAGTACTTC

D: TRBD1
J: TRBJ1-6
V: TRBV7-8
size: NA
CDR3: CASSLDTGTENSPLHF
DNA: TGTGCCAGCAGCTTAGATACCGGGACAGAAAATTCACCCCTCCACTTT

D: TRBD1
J: TRBJ1-1
V: TRBV27
size: NA
CDR3: CASSPTGQGATEAFF
DNA: TGTGCCAGCAGCCCAACAGGACAGGGAGCCACTGAAGCTTTCTTT

D: NA
J: TRBJ1-1
V: TRBV4-1
size: NA
CDR3: CASSQGGRGRPGEAFF
DNA: TGCGCCAGCAGCCAAGGGGGTAGAGGCAGGCCAGGGGAGGCTTTCTTT

D: TRBD1
J: TRBJ1-2
V: TRBV19
size: once
CDR3: CASSPLGGEYGYTF
DNA: TGTGCCAGTAGTCCCCTAGGGGGCGAGTATGGCTACACCTTC

D: NA
J: TRBJ1-1
V: TRBV27
size: NA
CDR3: CASSLLGNTEAFF
DNA: TGTGCCAGCAGTCTCCTCGGGAACACTGAAGCTTTCTTT

D: TRBD2
J: TRBJ2-4
V: TRBV5-4
size: NA
CDR3: CASSFGMNIAGGSPKNIQYF
DNA: TGTGCCAGCAGCTTTGGGATGAACATAGCGGGAGGGTCCCCCAAAAACATTCAGTACTTC

D: NA
J: TRBJ2-2
V: TRBV7-9
size: NA
CDR3: CASSLLLTGELFF
DNA: TGTGCCAGCAGCTTATTGTTAACCGGGGAGCTGTTTTTT

D: NA
J: TRBJ1-3
V: TRBV29-1
size: NA
CDR3: CSVEGVVGAPGNTIYF
DNA: TGCAGCGTTGAAGGAGTCGTGGGGGCGCCTGGAAACACCATATATTTT

D: NA
J: TRBJ2-7
V: TRBV7-2
size: NA
CDR3: CASSLGTSSSYEQYF
DNA: TGTGCCAGCAGCCTCGGGACATCGAGCTCCTACGAGCAGTACTTC

D: TRBD2
J: TRBJ2-5
V: TRBV10-1
size: NA
CDR3: CASGAGMTQYF
DNA: TGCGCCAGCGGAGCGGGAATGACCCAGTACTTC

D: TRBD2
J: TRBJ2-5
V: TRBV27
size: NA
CDR3: CASSRGRSETQYF
DNA: TGTGCCAGCAGCCGCGGGAGGTCAGAGACCCAGTACTTC

D: TRBD1
J: TRBJ2-3
V: TRBV7-9
size: NA
CDR3: CASSLVRQGALPSTDTQYF
DNA: TGTGCCAGCAGCTTAGTACGGCAGGGGGCCCTACCTAGCACAGATACGCAGTATTTT

D: NA
J: TRBJ2-7
V: TRBV28
size: NA
CDR3: CASSSVSEQYF
DNA: TGTGCCAGCAGTTCGGTGAGTGAGCAGTACTTC

D: NA
J: TRBJ2-2
V: TRBV7-6
size: NA
CDR3: CASSLVLSGGTNTGELFF
DNA: TGTGCCAGCAGCTTAGTACTATCGGGCGGGACTAACACCGGGGAGCTGTTTTTT

D: NA
J: TRBJ2-5
V: TRBV30
size: NA
CDR3: CAWSTEETQYF
DNA: TGTGCCTGGAGTACGGAAGAGACCCAGTACTTC

D: TRBD1
J: TRBJ1-1
V: TRBV6-5
size: NA
CDR3: CASSRQGDTEAFF
DNA: TGTGCCAGCAGCAGACAGGGGGACACTGAAGCTTTCTTT

D: NA
J: TRBJ2-7
V: TRBV10-3
size: NA
CDR3: CAISRDSQGYEQYF
DNA: TGTGCCATCAGCCGGGACTCGCAAGGGTACGAGCAGTACTTC

D: TRBD1
J: TRBJ2-1
V: TRBV7-8
size: few
CDR3: CASSLGGGQYNEQFF
DNA: TGTGCCAGCAGCTTAGGTGGGGGACAGTACAATGAGCAGTTCTTC

D: NA
J: TRBJ2-7
V: TRBV21-1
size: NA
CDR3: CASSKGPGREDEQYF
DNA: TGTGCCAGCAGCAAAGGCCCCGGCAGGGAAGACGAGCAGTACTTC

D: TRBD2
J: TRBJ2-7
V: TRBV4-2
size: NA
CDR3: CASSQDTSGSPQAYEQYF
DNA: TGTGCCAGCAGCCAAGATACTAGCGGGAGCCCCCAAGCCTACGAGCAGTACTTC

D: NA
J: TRBJ1-2
V: TRBV27
size: NA
CDR3: CASSSGYGYTF
DNA: TGTGCCAGCAGTTCAGGGTATGGCTACACCTTC

D: NA
J: TRBJ1-2
V: TRBV9
size: NA
CDR3: CASSVAPLLTGISYGYTF
DNA: TGTGCCAGCAGCGTAGCTCCCCTTCTTACCGGGATCTCCTATGGCTACACCTTC

D: NA
J: TRBJ1-5
V: TRBV7-9
size: NA
CDR3: CSSSSGYQPQHF
DNA: TGTTCCAGCAGCTCAGGGTATCAGCCCCAGCATTTT